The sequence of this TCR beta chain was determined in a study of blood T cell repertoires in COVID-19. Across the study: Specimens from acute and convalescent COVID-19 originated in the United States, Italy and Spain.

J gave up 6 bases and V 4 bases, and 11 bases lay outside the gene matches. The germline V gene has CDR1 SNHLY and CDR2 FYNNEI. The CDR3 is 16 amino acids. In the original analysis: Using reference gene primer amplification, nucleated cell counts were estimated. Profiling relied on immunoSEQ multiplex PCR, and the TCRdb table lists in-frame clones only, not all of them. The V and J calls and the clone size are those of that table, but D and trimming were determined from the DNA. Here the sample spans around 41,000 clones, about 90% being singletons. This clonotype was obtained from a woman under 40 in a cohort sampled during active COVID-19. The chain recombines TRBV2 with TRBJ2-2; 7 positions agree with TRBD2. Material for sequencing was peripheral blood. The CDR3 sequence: CASSVDRAGVAGELFF. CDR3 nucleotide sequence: TGTGCCAGCAGTGTGGATCGCGCGGGAGTAGCCGGGGAGCTGTTTTTT.